This is a list of T cell receptor beta chains from one sample in a study of blood T cell repertoires in COVID-19. Profiled with immunoSEQ multiplex PCR; TCRdb holds only in-frame clones, not every one. The repertoire has some 250,000 clones, around 85% of them found once; the top ten carry 1.9%. Sequencing input: PBMCs or T cells enriched from blood (not recorded which). The receptor set was obtained from a woman aged 45 to 65 who had recovered from COVID-19. The CDR3 runs from the conserved cysteine through the conserved F or W. Fields, in order: D gene, clone size, J gene, V gene, CDR3 protein, CDR3 DNA. A D gene is named only where the DNA matches it firmly. Only part of the rows carry a size: once, few, many, or a class if the clone is expanded.

>.|.|TRBJ2-5|TRBV10-3
CAISEGLVGGETQYF
TGTGCCATCAGTGAGGGACTTGTGGGGGGAGAGACCCAGTACTTC
>.|once|TRBJ2-4|TRBV7-9
CASSRLSGAKNIQYF
TGTGCCAGCAGCCGGCTCTCCGGGGCCAAAAACATTCAGTACTTC
>.|.|TRBJ1-2|TRBV14
CASSQERLANYGYTF
TGTGCCAGCAGCCAAGAGAGGTTAGCTAACTATGGCTACACCTTC
>.|.|TRBJ1-4|TRBV3-1/TRBV3-2
CASSQDGADANEKLFF
TGTGCCAGCAGCCAAGATGGGGCAGATGCTAATGAAAAACTGTTTTTT
>TRBD2|.|TRBJ2-3|TRBV28
CASSPRLARGGVADTQYF
TGTGCCAGCAGTCCGCGTCTTGCCCGCGGGGGGGTGGCAGATACGCAGTATTTT
>.|.|TRBJ2-7|TRBV6-6
CASSYASSVTYEQYF
TGTGCCAGCAGTTACGCCTCTAGCGTTACCTACGAGCAGTACTTC
>.|.|TRBJ2-1|TRBV24-1
CATSDGGGSSYNEQFF
TGTGCCACCAGTGATGGGGGCGGGAGCTCCTACAATGAGCAGTTCTTC
>.|.|TRBJ1-5|TRBV9
CASNDGSRSQPQHF
TGTGCCAGCAACGACGGGTCGCGGAGTCAGCCCCAGCATTTT
>TRBD1|.|TRBJ1-1|TRBV11-2
CASSLGDSTTEAFF
TGTGCCAGCAGCTTAGGGGACAGTACGACTGAAGCTTTCTTT
>.|.|TRBJ2-1|TRBV28
CASRQGNYNEQFF
TGTGCCAGCAGACAGGGAAATTACAATGAGCAGTTCTTC
>.|once|TRBJ2-3|TRBV5-1
CASRRGRETDTQYF
TGCGCCAGCAGGAGGGGGAGAGAGACAGATACGCAGTATTTT
>TRBD1|.|TRBJ1-4|TRBV27
CASTDRGNKNEKLFF
TGTGCCAGCACGGACAGGGGGAATAAAAATGAAAAACTGTTTTTT
>TRBD2|.|TRBJ2-1|TRBV28
CASSFSLAASSYNEQFF
TGTGCCAGCAGTTTTAGTCTAGCGGCTAGCTCCTACAATGAGCAGTTCTTC
>TRBD1|once|TRBJ1-1|TRBV2
CASRGQVNTEAFF
TGTGCCAGCAGAGGACAGGTGAACACTGAAGCTTTCTTT
>TRBD2|.|TRBJ2-7|TRBV27
CASSLPPGLAGERGSYEQYF
TGTGCCAGCAGTTTACCCCCGGGGCTAGCGGGAGAACGGGGCTCCTACGAGCAGTACTTC
>.|.|TRBJ1-4|TRBV11-2
CASTHGGYPTNEKLFF
TGTGCCAGCACCCACGGCGGTTACCCAACTAATGAAAAACTGTTTTTT
>.|.|TRBJ1-1|TRBV2
CASSGGVLGTEAFF
TGTGCCAGCAGCGGCGGGGTCCTTGGGACTGAAGCTTTCTTT
>.|.|TRBJ1-6|TRBV2
CASSDSLNSPLHF
TGTGCCAGCAGTGATTCCCTCAATTCACCCCTCCACTTT
>.|.|TRBJ1-2|TRBV28
CASRGTYGYTF
TGTGCCAGCAGGGGGACATATGGCTACACCTTC
>.|.|TRBJ1-4|TRBV2
CASSGGEGEKLFF
TGTGCCAGCAGTGGTGGGGAGGGCGAAAAACTGTTTTTT
>.|.|TRBJ2-5|TRBV7-9
CASSRGSQETQYF
TGTGCCAGCAGCCGGGGGTCCCAAGAGACCCAGTACTTC
>.|.|TRBJ2-2|TRBV6-5
CASFPGTYTGELFF
TGTGCCAGCTTCCCGGGAACTTACACCGGGGAGCTGTTTTTT
>TRBD1|.|TRBJ1-3|TRBV9
CASSKGTGVYTIYF
TGTGCCAGCAGCAAAGGGACAGGGGTATACACCATATATTTT
>TRBD2|.|TRBJ2-1|TRBV4-1
CASSQGLAGGPRYNEQFF
TGCGCCAGCAGCCAGGGACTAGCGGGAGGGCCTCGATACAATGAGCAGTTCTTC
>.|.|TRBJ2-7|TRBV6-5
CASSYSKRGHEQYF
TGTGCCAGCAGTTACTCGAAAAGGGGTCACGAGCAGTACTTC
>.|.|TRBJ1-1|TRBV19
CASSSRETRNTEAFF
TGTGCCAGTAGTTCCAGGGAAACCAGGAACACTGAAGCTTTCTTT
>.|.|TRBJ1-4|TRBV9
CASSELGGKLFF
TGTGCCAGCAGCGAATTGGGGGGAAAACTGTTTTTT
>.|.|TRBJ1-1|TRBV18
CASSPRGGVTEAFF
TGTGCCAGCTCACCAAGGGGGGGGGTCACTGAAGCTTTCTTT
>.|.|TRBJ2-3|TRBV4-1
CASSQGGVGGTDTQYF
TGCGCCAGCAGCCAAGGGGGGGTAGGTGGCACAGATACGCAGTATTTT
>TRBD2|few|TRBJ2-5|TRBV10-1
CASSESTSGGLGVQETQYF
TGCGCCAGCAGTGAAAGTACTAGCGGGGGGTTGGGGGTACAAGAGACCCAGTACTTC
>.|.|TRBJ2-5|TRBV27
CASSLFSGRGSPQETQYF
TGTGCCAGCAGTTTATTCAGCGGCAGGGGATCCCCCCAAGAGACCCAGTACTTC
>.|once|TRBJ1-2|TRBV28
CASSLFAGGYTF
TGTGCCAGCAGTTTATTCGCGGGAGGCTACACCTTC
>.|few|TRBJ2-2|TRBV28
CASSGAGTTNTGELFF
TGTGCCAGCAGTGGGGCCGGGACAACGAACACCGGGGAGCTGTTTTTT
>TRBD1|once|TRBJ2-7|TRBV28
CASSVHRGSYEQYF
TGTGCCAGCAGTGTTCACAGGGGCAGCTACGAGCAGTACTTC
>TRBD2|few|TRBJ2-3|TRBV5-1
CASSSPGTSGRLTDTQYF
TGCGCCAGCAGCAGTCCCGGGACTAGCGGGAGGCTAACAGATACGCAGTATTTT
>.|.|TRBJ2-5|TRBV7-9
CASSPRRGAETQYF
TGTGCCAGCAGCCCTCGACGAGGCGCGGAGACCCAGTACTTC
>.|once|TRBJ2-3|TRBV6-5
CASRAQGYTQYF
TGTGCCAGCAGGGCCCAGGGATATACGCAGTATTTT
>.|.|TRBJ1-2|TRBV27
CASSKRQENYGYTF
TGTGCCAGCAGTAAACGACAGGAGAACTATGGCTACACCTTC
>.|.|TRBJ1-1|TRBV30
CAWSVRGLNTEAFF
TGTGCCTGGAGTGTAAGGGGTTTGAACACTGAAGCTTTCTTT
>.|.|TRBJ1-1|TRBV28
CASKPDRKNTEAFF
TGTGCCAGCAAACCTGACAGGAAGAACACTGAAGCTTTCTTT
>TRBD2|.|TRBJ2-1|TRBV19
CASSIWGGRAHEQFF
TGTGCCAGTAGTATTTGGGGCGGGAGGGCCCATGAGCAGTTCTTC
>.|few|TRBJ2-3|TRBV7-9
CASSPEAGKTDTQYF
TGTGCCAGCAGCCCTGAAGCGGGTAAAACAGATACGCAGTATTTT
>.|once|TRBJ1-2|TRBV28
CASSPSRLNRNYGYTF
TGTGCCAGCAGTCCCTCCCGGTTGAACAGGAACTATGGCTACACCTTC